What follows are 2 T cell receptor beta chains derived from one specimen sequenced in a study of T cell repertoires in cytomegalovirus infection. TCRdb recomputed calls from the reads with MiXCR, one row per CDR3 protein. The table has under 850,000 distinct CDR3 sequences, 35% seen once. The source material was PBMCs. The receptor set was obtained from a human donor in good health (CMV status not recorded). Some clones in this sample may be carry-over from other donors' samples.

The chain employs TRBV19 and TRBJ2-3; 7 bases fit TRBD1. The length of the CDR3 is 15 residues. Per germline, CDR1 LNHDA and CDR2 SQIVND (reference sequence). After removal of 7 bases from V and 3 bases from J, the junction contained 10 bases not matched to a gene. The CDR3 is CASKRDSRDTDTQYF. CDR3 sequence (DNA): TGTGCCAGTAAGAGGGACAGTCGAGATACAGATACGCAGTATTTT.

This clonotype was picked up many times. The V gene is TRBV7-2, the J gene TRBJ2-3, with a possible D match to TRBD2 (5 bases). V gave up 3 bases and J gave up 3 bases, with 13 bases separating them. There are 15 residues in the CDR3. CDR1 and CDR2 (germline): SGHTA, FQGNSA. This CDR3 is CASSLRARQTDTQYF. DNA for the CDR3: TGTGCCAGCAGCTTGCGGGCTCGGCAAACAGATACGCAGTATTTT.